The 32 T cell receptor beta chains reported below all come from one sample, sequenced in a study of cytomegalovirus exposure and HLA in healthy donors. PCR amplification relied on 60 Vbeta primers (plus 13 Jbeta primers). The method was immunoSEQ multiplex PCR; TCRdb's version includes in-frame clones alone and lacks a portion of them. The table has 150,000 to 180,000 clones, about 74% seen once. Sequenced input: PBMCs. These receptors were taken from a woman in her 40s in good health and CMV-seronegative.

The chain recombines TRBV28 with TRBJ2-7; a possible D gene is TRBD1 (5 bases). The CDR3 is 12 amino acids. V dropped 8 bases and J dropped 2 bases, with 10 bases sitting between them. Germline V gene data show CDR1 as MDHEN and CDR2 as SYDVKM. CDR3 in DNA: TGTGCCAGCGAGGACACCGCCTACGAGCAGTACTTC. This gives the protein CASEDTAYEQYF.

This chain links TRBV7-9 with TRBJ2-2; 11 positions agree with TRBD2. V gave up 5 bases and J gave up 4 bases; unmatched junction bases: 6. There are 16 residues in the CDR3. The germline V gene encodes CDR1 SEHNR and CDR2 FQNEAQ (reference sequence). This chain's CDR3 is CASSARLAGRTGELFF. The CDR3 DNA is TGTGCCAGCAGCGCTAGACTAGCGGGACGCACCGGGGAGCTGTTTTTT.

The J gene is TRBJ1-1, the V gene TRBV27, with 7 bases identical to TRBD1. Germline-derived CDR1 and CDR2 are MNHEY and SMNVEV (reference sequence). The ends lost 5 bases at V and 0 bases at J; junction bases unmatched: 12. The CDR3 consists of 17 residues. The CDR3 sequence is CASSPSTGRMMNTEAFF. The CDR3, as DNA: TGTGCCAGCAGTCCCTCGACAGGGCGAATGATGAACACTGAAGCTTTCTTT.

The chain joins TRBV2 to TRBJ2-7; the match to TRBD2 covers 12 bases. This CDR3 spans 16 amino acids. Trimming removed 6 bases from V and 2 bases from J; junction bases left unmatched: 8. The germline gives CDR1 SNHLY, CDR2 FYNNEI. CDR3 sequence (DNA): TGTGCCAGCAGGATGTATGGACTAGCGGGGACCTACGAGCAGTACTTC. This encodes CASRMYGLAGTYEQYF.

The chain has TRBV5-8 and TRBJ1-6, with TRBD1 as a possible D gene (5 bases). Germline-derived CDR1 and CDR2 are SGHTS and YDEGEE. V lost 7 bases and J lost 5, with 10 bases in between. The CDR3 is 13 amino acids. The CDR3 here is CASRGGDNSPLHF. The CDR3 coding sequence is TGTGCCAGCCGGGGGGGGGATAATTCACCCCTCCACTTT.

This chain connects TRBV6-6 to TRBJ1-3; 11 bases agree with TRBD1. CDR3 length: 15 residues. Germline V CDR1 and CDR2: MNHNY, SVGAGI (reference sequence). V dropped 10 bases and J dropped 0; count of bases not matched to a gene: 5. The CDR3 region has the DNA TGTGCCATCCTCGGGACAGGGGGCTCTGGAAACACCATATATTTT. Its translation: CAILGTGGSGNTIYF.

V gene TRBV5-1 combines with J gene TRBJ2-7; TRBD1 agrees at 9 bases. Germline V gene lookup returns CDR1 SGHRS and CDR2 YFSETQ. The CDR3 is 14 residues long. V gave up 0 bases and J gave up 7 bases; unmatched junction bases: 5. This CDR3 reads CASSLATGGKEQYF. The CDR3 nucleotides are TGCGCCAGCAGCTTGGCAACAGGGGGCAAAGAGCAGTACTTC.

The genes are TRBV6-5 and TRBJ2-5, with TRBD1 matching over 8 bases. The CDR3 covers 13 residues. Germline V gene data show CDR1 as MNHEY and CDR2 as SVGAGI. Trimming at V came to 11 bases and at J to 4 bases, leaving 9 bases not matched to a gene. Written as DNA, the CDR3 is TGTGCCGCAGGGACAGGTCTACGAGAGACCCAGTACTTC. It codes for CAAGTGLRETQYF.

This chain uses TRBV7-9 with TRBJ2-1; D unresolved. The CDR3 has 13 residues. The ends were cut back, 4 bases at V and 10 bases at J, with 14 bases in the middle. Germline CDR1 reads SEHNR; CDR2 reads FQNEAQ (reference sequence). DNA for the CDR3: TGTGCCAGCAGCTCGCGTCTCAACGGGGAGCAGTTCTTC. Its protein product is CASSSRLNGEQFF.

The rearrangement links TRBV13 to TRBJ1-1; 7 bases are a match to TRBD1. Per germline, CDR1 PRHDT and CDR2 FYEKMQ (reference sequence). Trimming cost V 6 bases and J 1 base; bases outside gene matches: 14. This CDR3 has 17 residues. The CDR3 DNA reads TGTGCCAGCAGAGGGCCCCAGGGGGGCGTCAAGAACACTGAAGCTTTCTTT. Amino acids: CASRGPQGGVKNTEAFF.

V usage is TRBV5-1 and J usage is TRBJ2-7; 9 nucleotides match TRBD2. Germline V lookup: CDR1 SGHRS, CDR2 YFSETQ. This CDR3 has 15 residues. J gave up 6 bases and V 0 bases, and 7 bases lay outside the gene matches. CDR3: CASSLVLAGEGEQYF. The CDR3 DNA reads as TGCGCCAGCAGCTTGGTGTTAGCGGGAGAGGGCGAGCAGTACTTC.

The chain combines TRBV5-4 with TRBJ2-7, with 9 bases identical to TRBD2. Germline trimming cut 0 bases from V and 5 bases from J; bases unmatched to any gene: 9. The CDR3 runs 16 residues. CDR1 and CDR2 (germline): SGHNT, YYREEE (reference sequence). CDR3 amino acids: CASSLGAGGPLHEQYF. CDR3 nucleotide sequence: TGTGCCAGCAGCTTGGGGGCGGGGGGGCCCCTTCACGAGCAGTACTTC.

The V and J genes are TRBV5-4 and TRBJ1-3, with D possibly matching TRBD1 (5 bases). V was clipped by 2 bases and J by 1 base, with 7 bases between them. Germline V gene lookup returns CDR1 SGHNT and CDR2 YYREEE (reference sequence). The CDR3 contains 14 residues. CDR3: CASSFGGSGNTIYF. CDR3 DNA: TGTGCCAGCAGCTTTGGGGGGTCTGGAAACACCATATATTTT.

The chain couples TRBV5-1 to TRBJ2-5, with D perhaps matching TRBD1 (8 bases). V was cut by 4 bases and J by 1 base, with 11 bases left in between. The CDR3 runs to 14 residues. Germline lookup yields CDR1 SGHRS and CDR2 YFSETQ. CDR3 sequence reads: CASSNRGGQETQYF. DNA for the CDR3: TGCGCCAGCAGCAACAGGGGGGGCCAAGAGACCCAGTACTTC. The full variable domain, rest sourced from reference TRBV5-1 and TRBJ2-5, is KAGVTQTPRYLIKTRGQQVTLSCSPISGHRSVSWYQQTPGQGLQFLFEYFSETQRNKGNFPGRFSGRQFSNSRSEMNVSTLELGDSALYLCASSNRGGQETQYFGPGTRLLVL.

This clone was counted only a few times. V gene TRBV6-6 combines with J gene TRBJ1-4, with 7 bases fitting TRBD1. CDR3 length: 13 residues. Germline CDR1 is MNHNY and CDR2 is SVGAGI (reference sequence). V lost 7 bases to trimming and J lost 8 bases; unmatched junction nucleotides: 7. The CDR3, as DNA: TGTGCCAGCAAACAGACAGGGCGGGAAAAACTGTTTTTT. Translation gives CASKQTGREKLFF.

J is TRBJ2-1 and V is TRBV19; 8 nucleotides align to TRBD2. CDR3 length equals 16 residues. The V gene end was trimmed by 6 bases and the J gene end by 5 bases; junction bases not matched to a gene: 12. Per germline, CDR1 LNHDA and CDR2 SQIVND (reference sequence). This chain's CDR3 is CASRPQAGEYHNEQFF. The CDR3 nucleotides are TGTGCCAGTAGACCCCAAGCGGGGGAGTATCACAATGAGCAGTTCTTC.

This clone was seen a few times. The V and J genes are TRBV5-4 and TRBJ2-3; TRBD2 agrees at 7 bases. CDR1 is SGHNT and CDR2 is YYREEE in the germline V gene (reference sequence). V lost 0 bases to trimming and J lost 8 bases; unmatched junction nucleotides: 9. The CDR3 extends over 15 amino acids. CDR3 in amino acids: CASSLAGLPPATQYF. The CDR3 DNA reads TGTGCCAGCAGCTTGGCGGGACTACCCCCGGCTACGCAGTATTTT. The full variable domain, its missing parts supplied by reference TRBV5-4 and TRBJ2-3, is ETGVTQSPTHLIKTRGQQVTLRCSSQSGHNTVSWYQQALGQGPQFIFQYYREEENGRGNFPPRFSGLQFPNYSSELNVNALELDDSALYLCASSLAGLPPATQYFGPGTRLTVL.

This chain uses TRBV6-5 with TRBJ2-7; 9 nucleotides align to TRBD1. The junction had 2 bases not matched to a gene; V was cut back by 4 bases and J by 4 bases. The CDR3 spans 13 residues. The germline V gene encodes CDR1 MNHEY and CDR2 SVGAGI. This CDR3 is CASSSDRGYEQYF. In DNA form, the CDR3 reads TGTGCCAGCAGTTCGGACAGGGGTTACGAGCAGTACTTC.

The chain couples TRBV6-1 to TRBJ1-3; tentative D call: TRBD1 (5 bases). Germline assignment: CDR1 MNHNS and CDR2 SASEGT. Trimming shortened V by 2 bases and J by 0 bases, and 8 bases separated the two germline ends. The CDR3 totals 15 residues. This CDR3 reads CASSETTVSGNTIYF. CDR3 nucleotides: TGTGCCAGCAGTGAAACGACAGTCTCTGGAAACACCATATATTTT.

This chain uses TRBV29-1 with TRBJ2-5; TRBD1 aligns across 9 bases. Germline V gene data show CDR1 as SQVTM and CDR2 as ANQGSEA. V gave up 5 bases and J gave up 2 bases; unmatched junction bases: 3. The CDR3 covers 13 residues. CDR3 coding DNA: TGCAGCGTTACGGGGACAGGGCAAGAGACCCAGTACTTC. As protein: CSVTGTGQETQYF.

This clone is a singleton in its sample. The rearrangement links TRBV5-1 to TRBJ2-7; D not resolved. The CDR3 length is 15 residues. The germline V gene has CDR1 SGHRS and CDR2 YFSETQ. V lost 2 bases and J lost 3, with 15 bases in between. CDR3 DNA: TGCGCCAGCAGCTTCCAAGAGAGCGAGTTCTACGAGCAGTACTTC. Its translation: CASSFQESEFYEQYF.

This sequence joins TRBV7-8 and TRBJ2-7, with 7 nucleotides matching TRBD1. V trimming: 3 bases; J trimming: 3 bases; junction bases outside the gene matches: 8. Per germline, CDR1 SGHVS and CDR2 FQNEAQ. This CDR3 has 15 amino acids. The CDR3, as DNA: TGTGCCAGCAGCTTCCGGGACAGAGACTACTACGAGCAGTACTTC. Translation: CASSFRDRDYYEQYF. The full variable domain, in which reference TRBV7-8 and TRBJ2-7 provide the parts outside the CDR3, is GAGVSQSPRYKVAKRGQDVALRCDPISGHVSLFWYQQALGQGPEFLTYFQNEAQLDKSGLPSDRFFAERPEGSVSTLKIQRTQQEDSAVYLCASSFRDRDYYEQYFGPGTRLTVT.

The rearrangement links TRBV11-3 to TRBJ2-6, with 11 bases aligning to TRBD1. The CDR3 runs to 20 residues. The germline CDR1 and CDR2 sequences are SGHNT and YENEEA. V was pared by 10 bases and J by 4 bases, with 21 bases of the junction left unmatched. CDR3 sequence (DNA): TGTGCCACCGTAGGGGCTTTACCGGGACAGGGGGGGACCGGGGCCAACGTCCTGACTTTC. Translating it yields CATVGALPGQGGTGANVLTF.

This sequence joins TRBV5-1 and TRBJ1-2; the D is unclear. The CDR3 is 11 amino acids. V was shortened by 0 bases and J by 10 bases, with 7 bases between the two germline ends. CDR1 is SGHRS, CDR2 YFSETQ, per germline. The CDR3 nucleotides read TGCGCCAGCAGCTTGGAGCAAGACTACACCTTC. Translated: CASSLEQDYTF.

The chain has TRBV4-1 and TRBJ1-5; D possibly corresponds to TRBD1 (5 bases). The CDR3 is 17 amino acids. CDR1 and CDR2 from the germline V gene are MGHRA and YSYEKL. V lost 6 bases and J lost 2, with 20 bases in between. CDR3 sequence (DNA): TGCGCCAGCAGTCTGAGAAAAGGGGATTTTCGCAATCAGCCCCAGCATTTT. This translates into CASSLRKGDFRNQPQHF.

The V call is TRBV25-1, the J call TRBJ1-2, with a tentative D call TRBD1 (5 bases). Germline-derived CDR1 and CDR2 are MGHDK and SYGVNS. The CDR3 totals 14 residues. V lost 1 base, J lost 5 bases, and 11 bases lay in between. The CDR3 region has the DNA TGTGCCAGCAGTGAATCCGGTGGGGGGTATGGCTACACCTTC. Protein: CASSESGGGYGYTF.

The chain combines TRBV10-2 with TRBJ2-5; the match to TRBD2 covers 7 bases. From germline, CDR1 is WSHSY and CDR2 SAAADI. Losses at the gene ends were 5 bases for V and 4 bases for J; bases not matched to a gene: 7. This CDR3 has 14 amino acids. In DNA, the CDR3 is TGCGCCAGCAGTTTAGCGGGCGGACTAGAGACCCAGTACTTC. Its protein is CASSLAGGLETQYF.

This chain uses TRBV5-1 with TRBJ2-3, with 16 bases identical to TRBD2. Germline V gene data show CDR1 as SGHRS and CDR2 as YFSETQ. J was trimmed by 6 bases and V by 3 bases; bases with no gene match: 4. This CDR3 spans 16 amino acids. The CDR3 loop is CASSSGTSGGADTQYF. CDR3 bases: TGCGCCAGCAGCTCCGGGACTAGCGGGGGGGCCGATACGCAGTATTTT. Complete variable domain (other parts from reference TRBV5-1 and TRBJ2-3): KAGVTQTPRYLIKTRGQQVTLSCSPISGHRSVSWYQQTPGQGLQFLFEYFSETQRNKGNFPGRFSGRQFSNSRSEMNVSTLELGDSALYLCASSSGTSGGADTQYFGPGTRLTVL.

The rearrangement links TRBV2 to TRBJ2-7; 7 positions match TRBD1. CDR1 SNHLY and CDR2 FYNNEI come from the germline V gene. This CDR3 region has 13 residues. The ends lost 8 bases at V and 7 bases at J; junction bases unmatched: 11. The CDR3 reads CASGTGEGLEQYF. CDR3 DNA: TGTGCCAGCGGAACAGGGGAAGGCCTAGAGCAGTACTTC.

This clone has more than one count but fewer than ten. The CDR3 nucleotides are TGTGCCAGCAGTTATAGACTAGCGGGGGGACCAGATACGCAGTATTTT. Translation: CASSYRLAGGPDTQYF. The rearrangement links TRBV27 to TRBJ2-3; TRBD2 matches at 13 bases. Germline-derived CDR1 and CDR2 are MNHEY and SMNVEV (reference sequence). J was trimmed by 4 bases and V by 4 bases; bases with no gene match: 5. There are 16 residues in the CDR3.

The chain joins TRBV29-1 to TRBJ1-1; TRBD1 might be the D (5 bases). Between the trimmed V and J ends, which lost 4 bases and 0 bases, there was a span of 21 bases. CDR1 and CDR2 (germline): SQVTM, ANQGSEA. The CDR3 covers 17 residues. This chain's CDR3 is CSVGPRDWGPMNTEAFF. The CDR3 DNA is TGCAGCGTTGGCCCGAGAGACTGGGGCCCTATGAACACTGAAGCTTTCTTT.

The chain joins TRBV10-3 to TRBJ2-7, with a tentative D call TRBD1 (6 bases). CDR1 is ENHRY, CDR2 SYGVKD, per germline. V shed 3 bases and J shed 3 bases, with 21 bases lying between them. The CDR3 loop spans 17 amino acids. The CDR3 reads CAISDNSQGRQVYEQYF. CDR3 DNA sequence: TGTGCCATCAGTGATAACTCGCAGGGGCGGCAGGTCTACGAGCAGTACTTC.